This T cell receptor (beta chain) was identified during a study of somatic mutations in cytotoxic T cells in rheumatoid arthritis. Study findings and constraints: Nobody had found out which antigens the expanded CD8+ clones targeted.

Generated by immunoSEQ multiplex PCR, the TCRdb table keeps only in-frame clones and is missing some. The data contain about 10,000 clones, 75% to 95% of them singletons. V lost 5 bases and J lost 4; bases outside the gene matches: 8. Germline CDR1 is SEHNR and CDR2 is FQNEAQ (reference sequence). This CDR3 is built from 15 residues. Worth noting for this clone: The antigen remains undetermined.

Sequencing used CD8+ T cells sorted from blood. The receptor was derived from a woman aged 18-29 years with rheumatoid arthritis. The chain uses TRBV7-9 and TRBJ2-7; the match to TRBD1 covers 10 bases. Here the CDR3 DNA reads TGTGCCAGCAGCCCCTTTCCGGGACAGGGGTACGAGCAGTACTTC. Its translation is CASSPFPGQGYEQYF.